The clone carrying this T cell receptor beta chain has a handful of counts. Antigen: not known. This sample was taken from a study of cytomegalovirus exposure and HLA in healthy donors. Primers: 60 Vbeta forward and 13 Jbeta reverse. TCRdb's copy holds only in-frame clones and misses some; the assay was immunoSEQ multiplex PCR. The data show some 67,000 clones, 70% to 90% seen once. The CDR3 length is 12 residues. Germline CDR1 SGHNT, CDR2 YENEEA. With 4 bases removed from V and 6 bases from J, the gap between germline ends came to 9 bases. Study findings and constraints: In vitro confirmation showed three CMV-associated chains to be CMV antigen specific. Follow-up analysis seemed to connect common viral pathogens with several of the most significant clusters identified. The study listed 150 to 200 cytomegalovirus-associated TCR beta chains.

The source is a woman in her 30s in good health and CMV-seronegative. The chain links TRBV11-3 to TRBJ2-5; the D gene is possibly TRBD1 (6 bases). Sequences were obtained from PBMCs. The CDR3 region has the DNA TGTGCCAGCAGCTCGGACAGAAAGACCCAGTACTTC. It yields the protein CASSSDRKTQYF.